The present TCR beta chain was sequenced within a study of cytomegalovirus exposure and HLA in healthy donors. Study at large: Earlier results showed roughly 120 million unique TCR beta sequences derived from around 170 million T cells. Broader study findings: Highest at DRB1 and lowest at HLA-C, TCR association rates differed among HLA loci in a later analysis. Cytomegalovirus-associated status was assigned to approximately 160 TCR beta chains.

Primers included in the PCR were 60 Vbeta and 13 Jbeta primers. Method: immunoSEQ multiplex PCR; TCRdb's copy keeps in-frame clones and lacks some. Among 100,000 to 150,000 clones, 75% to 80% were seen once, and the ten largest hold roughly 6%. Concerning this clone itself: What it binds is not known.

Germline CDR1 and CDR2: MDHEN and SYDVKM. The CDR3 has 14 amino acids. With 11 bases clipped from V and 4 bases from J, the junction kept 13 bases outside the gene matches. The source material was PBMCs. The V call is TRBV28, the J call TRBJ2-7; 8 bases align to TRBD2. The origin of this receptor is a woman between 35 and 50 years old in good health and CMV-seronegative. The CDR3 is CAPPGQRELYEQYF. As DNA, the CDR3 is TGTGCCCCTCCCGGACAGCGGGAGTTGTACGAGCAGTACTTC.